This is a list of T cell receptor beta chains from one sample in a study of metastatic and nonmetastatic thyroid tumors. TCRdb re-called the PCR reads via MiXCR. The sample carries around 20,000 clones, 28% recorded once. Sample: tumor tissue. The receptors originated from a female donor with papillary thyroid cancer or a benign thyroid nodule (not recorded which). Some clones in this sample may be carry-over from other donors' samples. CDR3s include the opening cysteine and the closing phenylalanine or tryptophan. A D gene is named only where the DNA matches it firmly. Clone size, where shown, is once, few, many, or a class for clones that have expanded.

j_call v_call clone_size d_call cdr3_nt cdr3_aa
TRBJ2-7 TRBV6-1 - - TGTGCCAGCAGGCAGGGGGGGCGTGAGCAGTACTTC CASRQGGREQYF
TRBJ2-5 TRBV15 - - TGTGCCACCAGCAGAGACAACCGCGGGACCCAGTACTTC CATSRDNRGTQYF
TRBJ1-2 TRBV11-3 - TRBD1 TGTGCCAGCAGCTTAGGGGACAGGGTGCGCGGCTACACCTTC CASSLGDRVRGYTF
TRBJ2-2 TRBV5-1 few TRBD2 TGCGCCAGCAGCTGGACTAGCGGGAGCCCGAACACCGGGGAGCTGTTTTTT CASSWTSGSPNTGELFF
TRBJ2-5 TRBV2 many - TGTGCCAGCAGCGCCACAGGAACCCCACAAGAGACCCAGTACTTC CASSATGTPQETQYF
TRBJ2-7 TRBV28 medium-sized - TGTGCCAGCAGTACTCTAGGGAGCTCCTACGAGCAGTACTTC CASSTLGSSYEQYF
TRBJ1-5 TRBV28 few - TGTGCCAGCAGTCCGGGTAGTGTGCTGCCCCAGCATTTT CASSPGSVLPQHF
TRBJ1-6 TRBV20-1 - - TGCAGTGCAGTGGGGGTGCTAAATTCACCCCTCCACTTT CSAVGVLNSPLHF
TRBJ1-4 TRBV11-1 many TRBD1 TGTGCCAGCAGCTCGTCATTACAGGGGGCGGATGTGAGGGGTGAAAAACTGTTTTTT CASSSSLQGADVRGEKLFF
TRBJ2-4 TRBV20-1 many - TGCAGTGCACCCGCGGACAGCGTCCTAGCCAAAAACATTCAGTACTTC CSAPADSVLAKNIQYF
TRBJ1-3 TRBV16 - - TGTGCCAGCAGCCAATCTGCCGCGTTTACGGACCCTGGAAACACCATATATTTT CASSQSAAFTDPGNTIYF
TRBJ2-7 TRBV6-1 medium-sized - TGTGCCAGCAGCCCGGGACGGAAAACATACGAGCAGTACTTC CASSPGRKTYEQYF
TRBJ2-3 TRBV6-6 many - TGTGCCAGCAGTTACTCGAGGGCGGGGGATACGCAGTATTTT CASSYSRAGDTQYF
TRBJ2-7 TRBV5-5 many - TGTGCCAGCAGCTTCTTCCTAGGAAGCTCCGAGCAGTACTTC CASSFFLGSSEQYF
TRBJ1-1 TRBV7-2 - - TGTGCCAGCAGCTTATTTGCAGGGAGGAACACTGAATCTTTCTTT CASSLFAGRNTESFF
TRBJ2-7 TRBV18 many - TGTGCCAGCTCACCGGGGCCTTTTACTTACGAGCAGTACTTC CASSPGPFTYEQYF
TRBJ2-3 TRBV30 many - TGTGCCTGGGCCCCGTTCCTCGGGGGTGGGCAGTATTTT CAWAPFLGGGQYF
TRBJ2-1 TRBV20-1 - - TGCAGTGCTAGCTCACACGTAGTCTCCTACAATGAGCAGTTCTTC CSASSHVVSYNEQFF
TRBJ2-5 TRBV28 many TRBD2 TGTGCCAGCAGCCCACAGGGACTAGCGGGGTGGGGAGAGACCCAGTACTTC CASSPQGLAGWGETQYF
TRBJ2-1 TRBV4-1 many TRBD2 TGCGCCAGCAGTCGAATAGCGGGAGGGGTCGATGAGCAGTTCTTC CASSRIAGGVDEQFF
TRBJ2-6 TRBV7-2 once TRBD2 TGTGCCAGCAGCTTTAGGAGCGGAGGACTAGTCGCCTCTGGGTCCAACGTCCTGACTTTC CASSFRSGGLVASGSNVLTF
TRBJ1-1 TRBV4-2 medium-sized - TGTGCCAGCAGCCAAGATCCACGCCTTGAAGCTTTCTTT CASSQDPRLEAFF
TRBJ2-7 TRBV28 - - TGTGCCAGCAGTAATTATTACGAGCAGTACTTC CASSNYYEQYF
TRBJ1-6 TRBV20-1 medium-sized TRBD1 TGCAGTGCTAGAGATCGAAGGTGGACCGGACAGGTGGGTATGTGGAATTCACCCCTCCACTTT CSARDRRWTGQVGMWNSPLHF
TRBJ2-7 TRBV29-1 few - TGCAGCGTGAGGGGGTCAGTGAGTCTTAACGAGCATTACTTC CSVRGSVSLNEHYF
TRBJ2-2 TRBV13 many TRBD1 TGTGCCAGCAGCTTTGGACAGGGATGGAACACCGGGGAGCTGTTTTTT CASSFGQGWNTGELFF
TRBJ2-7 TRBV7-2 once TRBD2 TGTGCCAGCAGCAGGGGACTAGCGGGTTACGAGCAGTACTTC CASSRGLAGYEQYF
TRBJ2-2 TRBV6-1 - TRBD1 TGTGCCACGGGTACAGGGGACCTCACCGGGGAGCTGTTTTTT CATGTGDLTGELFF
TRBJ2-7 TRBV19 large - TGTGCCAGTAAGGACCGGTTCTACGAGCAGTACTTC CASKDRFYEQYF
TRBJ2-7 TRBV19 few TRBD1 TGTGCCAGTAGTATAGTTACAGGGGGCGAGCAGTACTTC CASSIVTGGEQYF
TRBJ2-7 TRBV4-1 - - TGCGCCAGCAGCCAAGAGGAGGGTTACGAGCAGTACTTC CASSQEEGYEQYF
TRBJ2-6 TRBV20-1 once TRBD2 TGCAGTGCGACCCCAACTAGCGGGAGCACACCCCGGGCCAACGTCCTGACTTTC CSATPTSGSTPRANVLTF
TRBJ2-7 TRBV6-1 - - TGTGCCAGCAGTAGGGGGGCAGCCACCTACGAGCAGTACTTC CASSRGAATYEQYF
TRBJ2-2 TRBV6-2/TRBV6-3 few - TGTGCCAGCAGTTACAGGCACTACGACTCCGGGGAGCTGTTTTTT CASSYRHYDSGELFF
TRBJ1-3 TRBV12-3/TRBV12-4 - - TGTGCCAGCAGTTGGAGGAACACCATATATTTT CASSWRNTIYF
TRBJ2-7 TRBV5-5 many - TGTGCCAGCAGCTTCGGACAGTGGGGGTACGAGCAGTACTTC CASSFGQWGYEQYF
TRBJ2-2 TRBV15 medium-sized - TGTGCCACCAGCGACTTATCTTCTGCCGGGGAGCTGTTTTTT CATSDLSSAGELFF
TRBJ2-5 TRBV7-6 - - TGTGCCAGCATCTTTGGCACACAAGAGACCCAGTACTTC CASIFGTQETQYF
TRBJ1-2 TRBV29-1 few - TGCAGCGTTGGAAACGGTAAATATGGATACACCTTC CSVGNGKYGYTF
TRBJ2-1 TRBV6-6 medium-sized TRBD2 TGTGCCAGCAGTTACTTCATTGCGGGAGCGGGTGAGCAGTTCTTC CASSYFIAGAGEQFF
TRBJ1-2 TRBV2 medium-sized - TGTGCCAGCAGTGGGGGCTCGGGATTATATGGCTACACCTTC CASSGGSGLYGYTF
TRBJ2-2 TRBV4-1 once TRBD2 TGCGCCAGCAGCCAAGCCCCTCTCTCGGGAGGGAGTACCGGGGAGCTGTTTTTT CASSQAPLSGGSTGELFF
TRBJ2-7 TRBV29-1 - - TGCAGCGTTGAAGAGACTCTGGGGGAGCAGTACTTC CSVEETLGEQYF
TRBJ2-1 TRBV24-1 many - TGTGCCACCAGTGACCCGGACCCCAATGAGCAGTTCTTC CATSDPDPNEQFF
TRBJ1-5 TRBV28 few - TGTGCAAGCAGTCGCCCACTAGGAGATAGCAATCAGCACCAGCATTTT CASSRPLGDSNQHQHF
TRBJ2-7 TRBV3-1 large TRBD2 TGTGCCAGCAGCCGACTAGCGGGAGACTACGAGCAGTACTTC CASSRLAGDYEQYF